The clone carrying this TCR beta chain was observed at least ten times. Its antigen is unknown. This sample is part of a study of breast tumors, draining lymph nodes, adjacent tissues. Axillary draining lymph nodes of breast cancer patients supplied the node samples. TCRdb re-analysed the multiplex PCR reads in MiXCR, keeping a single row per CDR3 protein. Seen here are around 230,000 distinct CDR3 sequences, about 30% observed once, and the top ten hold approximately 1.4%. Findings of the study overall: Tumor repertoires ranked between lymph nodes and nontumor tissue in diversity, with V and J gene preferences. Data only fit, rather than demonstrated, lymph node origin of most tumor T cells. The data were judged consistent with most tumor T cells coming from lymph node and expanding in tumor. Tumor and nontumor repertoires were significantly more similar in luminal-like than in basal-like breast cancer.

This clonotype was obtained from a female donor with breast cancer. Some clones in this sample may be carry-over from other donors' samples. Sample: axillary lymph node tissue.

The CDR3 here is CASSPQGLGTQYF. CDR3 sequence (DNA): TGTGCCAGCAGCCCTCAAGGGTTAGGTACGCAGTATTTT. V and J are TRBV11-3 and TRBJ2-3, with D uncertain. The CDR3 spans 13 residues. V lost 5 bases to trimming and J lost 8 bases, with 14 bases between them. CDR1 is SGHNT, CDR2 YENEEA, per germline.